Presented here are 15 T cell receptor beta chains from one specimen sequenced in a study of CD8 T cells in Susac syndrome (dated 2019 in TCRdb). Preparation of the library involved the immunoSEQ multiplex PCR assay. RNA was extracted with the RNeasy kit and about 0.45 to 1 ug was reverse transcribed using random hexamers. TCRdb ran its own pipeline on the public reads, namely fastp trimming at Q25 and MiXCR clone calling, and kept in-frame beta chains. Here each entry gathers all rows of one CDR3 protein and keeps the most common genes and DNA. Present in this sample are some 150,000 distinct CDR3 sequences, roughly 94% of which were seen just once. 0.13% to 0.15% of the sample rests with the top ten. Sequences were obtained from CD4+ T cells from PBMCs. These receptors were obtained from a human donor with Susac syndrome.

V gene TRBV27 combines with J gene TRBJ2-2, with TRBD2 matching 7 bases. J lost 7 bases, V lost 2 bases, and 7 bases had no gene match. Germline CDR1 reads MNHEY; CDR2 reads SMNVEV (reference sequence). The CDR3 spans 15 residues. CDR3 coding DNA: TGTGCCAGCAGTTTACGGGGGGATGGTAACGGGGAGCTGTTTTTT. Amino acid sequence: CASSLRGDGNGELFF.

CDR3 in amino acids: CSVEFPQGDEQYF. The CDR3 DNA reads as TGCAGCGTTGAATTCCCACAGGGGGACGAGCAGTACTTC. The chain is built from TRBV29-1 and TRBJ2-7, with 8 bases identical to TRBD1. CDR1 is SQVTM and CDR2 is ANQGSEA in the germline V gene. V dropped 2 bases and J dropped 5; count of bases not matched to a gene: 5. The CDR3 sequence is 13 residues long.

The chain links TRBV10-3 to TRBJ2-5; 7 bases align to TRBD2. The trim removed 6 bases at V and 4 bases at J, leaving 11 bases unmatched. This CDR3 has 15 residues. Germline V gene lookup returns CDR1 ENHRY and CDR2 SYGVKD. In nucleotides, the CDR3 is TGTGCCATCAGCGAACGCAGCGGGGCCGGAGAGACCCAGTACTTC. Amino acids: CAISERSGAGETQYF.

Comments on this clonotype: At one end, the junction sequence differs from germline, possibly due to a read error. The chain links TRBV7-2 to TRBJ2-5; TRBD2 matches at 11 bases. Germline CDR1 SGHTA, CDR2 FQGNSA. This CDR3 contains 14 residues. CDR3 nucleotide sequence: TGTGCCAGCAGCCTAGCTAGCGGGAGGGAGACCCAGTACTTC. Protein product: CASSLASGRETQYF.

This clonotype was counted a single time. The rearrangement uses TRBV6-2 or TRBV6-3 and TRBJ1-5; 8 nucleotides match TRBD1. The germline V gene encodes CDR1 MNHEY and CDR2 SVGEGT. Trimming cost V 6 bases and J 6 bases; bases outside gene matches: 10. This CDR3 has 15 residues. This CDR3 reads CASRLRGRIGQPQHF. The CDR3 DNA reads TGTGCCAGCAGACTCAGGGGGCGCATTGGTCAGCCCCAGCATTTT.

The chain uses TRBV30 and TRBJ2-7; D remains unclear. The ends were cut back, 2 bases at V and 5 bases at J, with 7 bases in the middle. The CDR3 extends over 11 amino acids. Germline loops: CDR1 GTSNPN, CDR2 SVGIG (reference sequence). The CDR3 DNA reads TGTGCCTGGAGTCACCTGAACGAGCAGTACTTC. Translated: CAWSHLNEQYF.

The genes are TRBV7-9 and TRBJ2-7, with 7 bases aligning to TRBD2. The CDR3 totals 15 residues. Trimming cost V 1 base and J 3 bases; bases outside gene matches: 6. CDR1 and CDR2 from the germline V gene are SEHNR and FQNEAQ (reference sequence). The CDR3 here is CASSLDSGSDYEQYF. The DNA for the CDR3 is TGTGCCAGCAGCTTAGATAGCGGGTCCGACTACGAGCAGTACTTC.

This chain links TRBV6-5 with TRBJ2-5, with 9 bases lining up with TRBD2. The CDR3 is made up of 17 amino acids. Germline V CDR1 and CDR2: MNHEY, SVGAGI. Trimming at V came to 2 bases and at J to 2 bases, leaving 9 bases not matched to a gene. The CDR3 loop reads CASSYGAGGVFQETQYF. The CDR3 nucleotides read TGTGCCAGCAGTTACGGAGCGGGAGGAGTTTTTCAAGAGACCCAGTACTTC.

The J gene is TRBJ2-5, the V gene TRBV30; D uncertain. CDR1 is GTSNPN and CDR2 is SVGIG in the germline V gene (reference sequence). Trimming took off 2 bases at V and 7 bases at J, with 14 bases between the two ends. The CDR3 is 13 residues long. As DNA, the CDR3 is TGTGCCTGGAGTCCCAGGTCCCCCGGGACCCAGTACTTC. Protein product: CAWSPRSPGTQYF.

This clonotype turned up a few times. V is TRBV15 and J is TRBJ2-1, with D perhaps matching TRBD1 (5 bases). The CDR3 consists of 13 residues. The germline gives CDR1 LNHNV, CDR2 YYDKDF (reference sequence). V shed 3 bases and J shed 6 bases, with 9 bases lying between them. CDR3 in amino acids: CATSRDTGNEQFF. The CDR3 coding sequence is TGTGCCACCAGCAGGGACACGGGCAATGAGCAGTTCTTC.

The V gene is TRBV20-1, the J gene TRBJ1-5; D is perhaps TRBD1 (5 bases). CDR3 size: 14 residues. V was cut by 0 bases and J by 1 base, with 7 bases left in between. Per germline, CDR1 DFQATT and CDR2 SNEGSKA (reference sequence). CDR3 DNA: TGCAGTGCTAGAGAGGGGCACAGCAATCAGCCCCAGCATTTT. Amino acid sequence: CSAREGHSNQPQHF.

The V and J genes are TRBV5-1 and TRBJ2-1; TRBD1 matches 7 bases. Trimming removed 6 bases from V and 7 bases from J; junction bases left unmatched: 7. Germline CDR1 is SGHRS and CDR2 is YFSETQ. The CDR3 is 13 residues long. CDR3 DNA sequence: TGCGCCAGCAAGACAGGGTTTCAGAATGAGCAGTTCTTC. Translation: CASKTGFQNEQFF.

The chain couples TRBV27 to TRBJ1-5; no clear D gene. The V gene lost 6 bases and the J gene lost 5 bases, with 11 bases spanning the gap. Germline-derived CDR1 and CDR2 are MNHEY and SMNVEV (reference sequence). The CDR3 spans 13 residues. As DNA, the CDR3 is TGTGCCAGCAGCTTAGACGGCCATCAGCCCCAGCATTTT. Its translation is CASSLDGHQPQHF.

This chain connects TRBV20-1 to TRBJ2-5; a possible D gene is TRBD1 (5 bases). The CDR3 is made up of 13 amino acids. Between the trimmed V and J ends, which lost 1 base and 5 bases, there was a span of 11 bases. CDR1 is DFQATT, CDR2 SNEGSKA, per germline (reference sequence). CDR3 amino acids: CSARAGILETQYF. CDR3 in DNA: TGCAGTGCTAGAGCAGGGATTTTGGAGACCCAGTACTTC.

This clonotype was observed a single time. The V gene is TRBV7-9, the J gene TRBJ2-7; D gene unclear. V was cut by 2 bases and J by 2 bases, with 10 bases left in between. Germline assignment: CDR1 SEHNR and CDR2 FQNEAQ (reference sequence). The CDR3 sequence is 14 residues long. As DNA, the CDR3 is TGTGCCAGCAGCTTAAAGCTCCCTCCCTACGAGCAGTACTTC. It encodes CASSLKLPPYEQYF.